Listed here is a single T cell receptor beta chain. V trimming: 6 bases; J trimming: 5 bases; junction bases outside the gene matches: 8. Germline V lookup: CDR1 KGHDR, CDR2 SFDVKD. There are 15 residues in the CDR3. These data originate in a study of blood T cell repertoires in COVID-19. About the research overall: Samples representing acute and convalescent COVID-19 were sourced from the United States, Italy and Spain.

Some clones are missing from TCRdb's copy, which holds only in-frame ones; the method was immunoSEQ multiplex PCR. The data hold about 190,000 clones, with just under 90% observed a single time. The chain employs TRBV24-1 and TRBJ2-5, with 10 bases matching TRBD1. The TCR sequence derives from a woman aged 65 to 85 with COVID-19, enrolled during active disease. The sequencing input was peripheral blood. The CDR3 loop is CATSKETGGGETQYF. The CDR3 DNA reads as TGTGCCACCAGTAAGGAGACAGGGGGCGGCGAGACCCAGTACTTC.